This is a list of T cell receptor beta chains from one sample in a study of T-cell reconstitution after alpha-beta-depleted transplantation in children. TCRdb ran MiXCR on the PCR reads and lists one entry per CDR3 protein. The sample holds 550,000 to 800,000 distinct CDR3 sequences, around 13% seen once. The sample in question was PBMCs, obtained before TCRalphabeta/CD19-depleted stem cell transplant. Receptors were obtained from a girl aged 2 to 9 with congenital amegakaryocytic thrombocytopenia, due to receive a stem cell transplant. CDR3s include the opening cysteine and the closing phenylalanine or tryptophan. The D gene is left open where the match is weak. Rows may omit the clone size; those that give it use once, few, many or a size class.

TRBD2	TRBV20-1	TRBJ2-7	few	CSAGTSGSSYEQYF	TGCAGTGCTGGGACTAGCGGGTCCTCCTACGAGCAGTACTTC
TRBD2	TRBV11-1	TRBJ2-1	-	CASSPYPGTSGSRYEQFF	TGTGCCAGCAGCCCTTATCCCGGGACTAGCGGGAGTCGCTATGAGCAGTTCTTC
TRBD1	TRBV20-1	TRBJ2-7	many	CSAGRDREYEQYF	TGCAGTGCTGGCCGGGACAGGGAGTACGAGCAGTACTTC
-	TRBV20-1	TRBJ2-1	few	CSAREPIGSSYNEQFF	TGCAGTGCTAGAGAACCTATAGGGAGCTCCTACAATGAGCAGTTCTTC
-	TRBV28	TRBJ2-1	many	CASNRGLAPPEQFF	TGTGCCAGCAATCGGGGCTTGGCTCCTCCTGAGCAGTTCTTC
TRBD2	TRBV20-1	TRBJ2-7	-	CSARVRVGGRVSVEQYF	TGCAGTGCTAGAGTCCGGGTCGGCGGGAGGGTCAGTGTCGAGCAGTACTTC
TRBD2	TRBV28	TRBJ2-1	many	CASSLPGTRLYNEQFF	TGTGCCAGCAGTTTACCAGGGACTAGGCTCTACAATGAGCAGTTCTTC
-	TRBV29-1	TRBJ1-1	-	CSVELGNAEAFF	TGCAGCGTTGAATTGGGGAACGCTGAAGCTTTCTTT
TRBD2	TRBV29-1	TRBJ2-7	-	CSVEDRQREGSVEQYF	TGCAGCGTTGAAGATCGTCAGCGGGAGGGTTCGGTGGAGCAGTACTTC
-	TRBV6-5	TRBJ1-5	few	CASTSRPSNQPQHF	TGTGCCAGCACTTCCCGGCCTTCCAATCAGCCCCAGCATTTT
-	TRBV5-1	TRBJ2-2	many	CASSPTPRYTGELFF	TGCGCCAGCAGCCCGACTCCCAGATACACCGGGGAGCTGTTTTTT
TRBD2	TRBV12-3/TRBV12-4	TRBJ2-5	many	CASSLAPAGEETQYF	TGTGCCAGCAGTTTAGCCCCCGCGGGAGAAGAGACCCAGTACTTC
TRBD1	TRBV27	TRBJ2-7	-	CASSWGTGSYYEQYF	TGTGCCAGCAGTTGGGGGACAGGGAGTTACTACGAGCAGTACTTC
TRBD1	TRBV5-1	TRBJ2-7	few	CASSLGQGTTYEQYF	TGCGCCAGCAGCTTGGGACAGGGGACGACCTACGAGCAGTACTTC
-	TRBV5-1	TRBJ2-3	few	CASSTEAASTDTQYF	TGCGCCAGCAGCACGGAAGCGGCTAGCACAGATACGCAGTATTTT
-	TRBV4-1	TRBJ1-3	many	CASSQELAITTIYF	TGCGCCAGCAGCCAAGAGCTCGCAATAACCACCATATATTTT
-	TRBV5-6	TRBJ1-2	few	CASSLITRVLDYGYTF	TGTGCCAGCAGCTTGATAACAAGGGTTTTGGACTATGGCTACACCTTC
-	TRBV7-8	TRBJ2-2	few	CASSPGSRNTGELFF	TGTGCCAGCAGCCCAGGCTCTAGGAACACCGGGGAGCTGTTTTTT
TRBD2	TRBV2	TRBJ2-1	many	CASNRGSPNEQFF	TGTGCCAGCAACCGCGGGAGCCCCAATGAGCAGTTCTTC
-	TRBV2	TRBJ2-7	few	CASRDSYYEQYF	TGTGCCAGCAGGGACTCCTACTACGAGCAGTACTTC
TRBD2	TRBV6-1	TRBJ2-5	few	CASSPGVASGKMQETQYF	TGTGCCAGCAGTCCGGGGGTAGCTAGCGGGAAAATGCAAGAGACCCAGTACTTC
-	TRBV11-2	TRBJ1-3	few	CASSPLATGNTIYF	TGTGCCAGCAGCCCCCTAGCCACTGGAAACACCATATATTTT
TRBD2	TRBV5-1	TRBJ2-5	few	CASSLGAASGETQYF	TGCGCCAGCAGCTTGGGGGCAGCTAGCGGGGAGACCCAGTACTTC
-	TRBV7-6	TRBJ2-7	few	CASSPYLRDHYSYEQYF	TGTGCCAGCAGCCCCTACCTCCGGGACCATTACTCCTACGAGCAGTACTTC
-	TRBV29-1	TRBJ2-7	-	CSVQTSYEQYF	TGCAGCGTTCAAACCTCCTACGAGCAGTACTTC
TRBD1	TRBV28	TRBJ2-5	-	CASRPPTGSETQYF	TGTGCCAGCCGCCCCCCGACAGGGTCAGAGACCCAGTACTTC
TRBD2	TRBV4-1	TRBJ2-1	many	CASSQDSGSLNEQFF	TGCGCCAGCAGCCAAGATAGCGGGAGTCTCAATGAGCAGTTCTTC
TRBD2	TRBV12-3/TRBV12-4	TRBJ2-7	many	CASTSGRAPYEQYF	TGTGCCAGCACTAGCGGGAGGGCCCCCTACGAGCAGTACTTC
TRBD1	TRBV28	TRBJ2-7	few	CASRQGADEQYF	TGTGCCAGCCGACAGGGGGCTGACGAGCAGTACTTC